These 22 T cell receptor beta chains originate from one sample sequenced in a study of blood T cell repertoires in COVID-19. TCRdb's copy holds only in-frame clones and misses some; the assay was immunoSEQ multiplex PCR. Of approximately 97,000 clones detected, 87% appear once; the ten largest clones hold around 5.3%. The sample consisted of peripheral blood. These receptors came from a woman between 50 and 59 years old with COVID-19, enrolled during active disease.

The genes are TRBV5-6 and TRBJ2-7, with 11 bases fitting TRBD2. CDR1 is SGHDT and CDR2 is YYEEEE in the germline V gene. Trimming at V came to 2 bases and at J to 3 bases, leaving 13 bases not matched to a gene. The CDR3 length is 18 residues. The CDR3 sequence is CASSFFMTSGDLLYEQYF. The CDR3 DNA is TGTGCCAGCAGCTTCTTTATGACTAGCGGGGACCTCCTCTACGAGCAGTACTTC.

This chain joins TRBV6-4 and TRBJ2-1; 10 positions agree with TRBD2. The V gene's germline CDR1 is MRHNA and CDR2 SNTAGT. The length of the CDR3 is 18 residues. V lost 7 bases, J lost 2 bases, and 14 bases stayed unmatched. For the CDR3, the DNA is TGTGCCAGCATCGGGCCGCCGCGGCTAGCGGGGGCCTACAATGAGCAGTTCTTC. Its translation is CASIGPPRLAGAYNEQFF.

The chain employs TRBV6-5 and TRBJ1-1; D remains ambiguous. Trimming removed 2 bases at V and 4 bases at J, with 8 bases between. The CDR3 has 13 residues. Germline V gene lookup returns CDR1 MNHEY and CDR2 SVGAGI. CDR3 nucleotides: TGTGCCAGCAGTTACCGGGAAACCACTGAAGCTTTCTTT. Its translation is CASSYRETTEAFF.

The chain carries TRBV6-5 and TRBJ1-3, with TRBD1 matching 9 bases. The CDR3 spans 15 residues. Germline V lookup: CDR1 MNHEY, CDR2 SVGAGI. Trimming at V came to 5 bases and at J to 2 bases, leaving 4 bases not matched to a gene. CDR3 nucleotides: TGTGCCAGCAGTCAAAGGGACAGGGCTGGAAACACCATATATTTT. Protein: CASSQRDRAGNTIYF.

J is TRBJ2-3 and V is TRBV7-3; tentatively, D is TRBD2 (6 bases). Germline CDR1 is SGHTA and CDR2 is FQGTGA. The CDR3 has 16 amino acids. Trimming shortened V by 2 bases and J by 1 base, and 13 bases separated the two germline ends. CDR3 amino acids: CASSLLSGLGTDTQYF. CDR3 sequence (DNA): TGTGCCAGCAGCTTATTGTCGGGACTGGGCACAGATACGCAGTATTTT.

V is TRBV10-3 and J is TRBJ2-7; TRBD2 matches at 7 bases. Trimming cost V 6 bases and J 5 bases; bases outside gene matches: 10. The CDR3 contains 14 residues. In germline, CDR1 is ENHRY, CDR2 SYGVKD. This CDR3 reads CAIRPGLEPHEQYF. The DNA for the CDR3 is TGTGCCATCAGACCCGGACTAGAGCCCCACGAGCAGTACTTC.

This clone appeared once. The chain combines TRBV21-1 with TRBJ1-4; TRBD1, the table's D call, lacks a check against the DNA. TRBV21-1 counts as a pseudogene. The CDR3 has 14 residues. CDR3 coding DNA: TGTGCCAGCAGCAAACGACAGTGCGGTGAAAAACTGTTTTTT. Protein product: CASSKRQCGEKLFF.

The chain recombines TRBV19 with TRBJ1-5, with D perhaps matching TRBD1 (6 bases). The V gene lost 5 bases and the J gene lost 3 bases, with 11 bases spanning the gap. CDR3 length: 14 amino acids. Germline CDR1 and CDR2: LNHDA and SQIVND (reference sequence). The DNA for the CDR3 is TGTGCCAGTAGTCCTCCGGGACACAATCAGCCCCAGCATTTT. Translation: CASSPPGHNQPQHF.

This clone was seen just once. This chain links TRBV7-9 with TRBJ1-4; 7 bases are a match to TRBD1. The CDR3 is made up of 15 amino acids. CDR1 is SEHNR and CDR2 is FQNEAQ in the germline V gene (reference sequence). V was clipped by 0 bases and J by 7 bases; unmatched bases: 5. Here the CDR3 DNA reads TGTGCCAGCAGCTTAGCGACAGGGCCGGGTGAAAAACTGTTTTTT. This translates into CASSLATGPGEKLFF.

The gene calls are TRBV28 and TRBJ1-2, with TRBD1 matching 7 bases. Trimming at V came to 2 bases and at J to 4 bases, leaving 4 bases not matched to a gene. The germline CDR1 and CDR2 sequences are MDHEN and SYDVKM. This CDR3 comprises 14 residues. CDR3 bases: TGTGCCAGCAGTTTACAGGGGGGCTTCTATGGCTACACCTTC. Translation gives CASSLQGGFYGYTF.

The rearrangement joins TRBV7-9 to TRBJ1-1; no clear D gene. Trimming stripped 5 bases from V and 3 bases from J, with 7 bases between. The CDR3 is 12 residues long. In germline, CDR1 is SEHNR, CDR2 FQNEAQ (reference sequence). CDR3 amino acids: CASSGGDTEAFF. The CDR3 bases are TGTGCCAGCAGCGGCGGGGACACTGAAGCTTTCTTT.

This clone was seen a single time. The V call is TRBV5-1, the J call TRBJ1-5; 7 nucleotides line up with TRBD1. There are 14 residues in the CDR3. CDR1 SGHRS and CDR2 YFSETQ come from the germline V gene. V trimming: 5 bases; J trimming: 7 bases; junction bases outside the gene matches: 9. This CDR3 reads CASSATGTEQPQHF. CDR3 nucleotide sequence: TGCGCCAGCAGTGCAACCGGGACAGAGCAGCCCCAGCATTTT.

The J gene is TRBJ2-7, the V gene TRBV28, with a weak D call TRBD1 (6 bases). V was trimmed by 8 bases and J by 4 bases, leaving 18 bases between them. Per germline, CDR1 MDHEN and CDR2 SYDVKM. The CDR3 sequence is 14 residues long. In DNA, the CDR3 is TGTGCCAGCCTAAAAGCCGGGACACCGTACGAGCAGTACTTC. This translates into CASLKAGTPYEQYF.

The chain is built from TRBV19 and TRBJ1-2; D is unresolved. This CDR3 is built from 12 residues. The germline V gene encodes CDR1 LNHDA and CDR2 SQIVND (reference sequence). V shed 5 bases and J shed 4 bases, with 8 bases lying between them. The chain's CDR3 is CASSERVYGYTF. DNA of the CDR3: TGTGCCAGTAGTGAGCGGGTCTATGGCTACACCTTC.

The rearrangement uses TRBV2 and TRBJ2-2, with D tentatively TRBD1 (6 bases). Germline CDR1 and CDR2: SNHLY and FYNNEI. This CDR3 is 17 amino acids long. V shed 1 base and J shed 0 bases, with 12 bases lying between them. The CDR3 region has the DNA TGTGCCAGCAGTGAAGGATGGGGGCCCGCGAACACCGGGGAGCTGTTTTTT. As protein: CASSEGWGPANTGELFF.

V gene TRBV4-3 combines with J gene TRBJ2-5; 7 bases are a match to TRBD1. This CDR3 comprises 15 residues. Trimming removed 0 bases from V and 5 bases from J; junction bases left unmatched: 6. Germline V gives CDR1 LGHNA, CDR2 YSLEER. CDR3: CASSQDRWTGETQYF. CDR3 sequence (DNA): TGCGCCAGCAGCCAAGATCGATGGACAGGTGAGACCCAGTACTTC.

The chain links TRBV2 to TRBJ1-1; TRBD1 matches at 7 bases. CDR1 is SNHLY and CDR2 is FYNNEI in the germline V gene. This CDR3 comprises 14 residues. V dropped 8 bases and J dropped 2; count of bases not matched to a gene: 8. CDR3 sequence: CASGWGQLNTEAFF. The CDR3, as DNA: TGTGCCAGCGGGTGGGGACAGCTAAACACTGAAGCTTTCTTT.

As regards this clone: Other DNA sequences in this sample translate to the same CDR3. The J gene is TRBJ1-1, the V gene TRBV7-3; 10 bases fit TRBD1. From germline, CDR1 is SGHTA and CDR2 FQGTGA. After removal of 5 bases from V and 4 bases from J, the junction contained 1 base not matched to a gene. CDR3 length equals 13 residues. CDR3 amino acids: CASSRDRGTEAFF. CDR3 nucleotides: TGTGCCAGCAGCAGGGACAGGGGCACTGAAGCTTTCTTT.

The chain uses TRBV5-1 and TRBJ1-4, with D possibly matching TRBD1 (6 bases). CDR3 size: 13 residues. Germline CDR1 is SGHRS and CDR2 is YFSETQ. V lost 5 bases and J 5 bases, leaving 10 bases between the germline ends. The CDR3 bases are TGCGCCAGCAGACGGGACACCAATGAAAAACTGTTTTTT. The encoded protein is CASRRDTNEKLFF.

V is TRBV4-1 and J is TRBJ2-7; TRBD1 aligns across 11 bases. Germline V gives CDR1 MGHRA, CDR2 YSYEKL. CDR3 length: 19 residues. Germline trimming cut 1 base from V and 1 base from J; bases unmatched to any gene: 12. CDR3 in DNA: TGCGCCAGCAGCCAAGTAGGGTTTAGGGGGACAGGGGGTTCCTACGAGCAGTACTTC. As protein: CASSQVGFRGTGGSYEQYF.

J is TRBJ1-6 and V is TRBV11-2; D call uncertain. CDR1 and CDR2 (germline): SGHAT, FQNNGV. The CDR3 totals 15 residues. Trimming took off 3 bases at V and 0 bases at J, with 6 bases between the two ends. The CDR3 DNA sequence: TGTGCCAGCAGCTTCCCAGGCTCCTATAATTCACCCCTCCACTTT. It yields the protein CASSFPGSYNSPLHF.

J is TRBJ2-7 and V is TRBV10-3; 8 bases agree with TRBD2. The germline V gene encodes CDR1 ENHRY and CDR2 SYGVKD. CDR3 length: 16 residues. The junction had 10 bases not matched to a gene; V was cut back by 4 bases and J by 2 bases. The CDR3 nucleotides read TGTGCCATCAGTGCCGAGGTAGCGGGGATACCCTACGAGCAGTACTTC. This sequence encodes CAISAEVAGIPYEQYF.